Listed below are T cell receptor beta chains from one sample, sequenced in a study of a mutant IDH1 vaccine in newly diagnosed glioma. Libraries were prepared by immunoSEQ multiplex PCR; TCRdb keeps only in-frame clonotypes and omits some of them. The table lists approximately 70,000 clones, about four fifths of them singletons, with about 7.5% in the top ten. This specimen consisted of PBMCs, obtained from a glioma patient treated with radiotherapy, temozolomide or both. The receptors stem from a man between 45 and 60 years old with glioma. CDR3s include the opening cysteine and the closing phenylalanine or tryptophan. The order of the fields is V gene, D gene, clone size, J gene, CDR3 DNA, CDR3 protein. A D gene is named only where the DNA matches it firmly. Only some rows state a clone size, as once, few, many or a class for expanded clones.

V: TRBV5-6; D: TRBD1; size: -; J: TRBJ1-1; DNA: TGTGCCAGCAGCTTGGGGACAGGTATGAACACTGAAGCTTTCTTT; CDR3: CASSLGTGMNTEAFF
V: TRBV5-4; D: TRBD1; size: -; J: TRBJ1-1; DNA: TGTGCCAGCACCCAGGGGGTTGAAGCTTTCTTT; CDR3: CASTQGVEAFF
V: TRBV7-3; D: TRBD1; size: -; J: TRBJ2-3; DNA: TGTGCCAGCAGCTTAGGGACAGGGGGCATGTATACGCAGTATTTT; CDR3: CASSLGTGGMYTQYF
V: TRBV6-1; D: -; size: -; J: TRBJ2-2; DNA: TGTGCCAGCAGCTCCGGGACACCGAAAGGCCGGGAGCTGTTTTTT; CDR3: CASSSGTPKGRELFF
V: TRBV5-1; D: TRBD1; size: -; J: TRBJ1-6; DNA: TGCGCCAGCAGCCCCAAGGGACAGGGCGGTTCACCCCTCCACTTT; CDR3: CASSPKGQGGSPLHF
V: TRBV6-5; D: -; size: -; J: TRBJ1-1; DNA: TGTGCCAGCAAGGGGAACACTGAAGCTTTCTTT; CDR3: CASKGNTEAFF
V: TRBV5-4; D: -; size: -; J: TRBJ1-2; DNA: TGTGCCAGCTCGTCGGGCACCCTTAACTATGGCTACACCTTC; CDR3: CASSSGTLNYGYTF
V: TRBV9; D: -; size: -; J: TRBJ1-2; DNA: TGTGCCAGCAGCACCCCAGGGAGGAAGGGCTACACCTTC; CDR3: CASSTPGRKGYTF
V: TRBV6-5; D: -; size: -; J: TRBJ2-2; DNA: TGTGCCAGCAGCCGACAAGGATCGAACACCGGGGAGCTGTTTTTT; CDR3: CASSRQGSNTGELFF
V: TRBV11-1; D: -; size: -; J: TRBJ1-1; DNA: TGTGCCAGCAGCTCCCCCGAACGGACGTTGAACACTGAAGCTTTCTTT; CDR3: CASSSPERTLNTEAFF
V: TRBV7-2; D: -; size: once; J: TRBJ2-7; DNA: TGTGCCAGCAGCTTACCCGGGACGGTGTCCTACGAGCAGTACTTC; CDR3: CASSLPGTVSYEQYF
V: TRBV19; D: TRBD1; size: -; J: TRBJ1-6; DNA: TGTGCCAGTAGTGAGGACAGGGGCTATAATTCACCCCTCCACTTT; CDR3: CASSEDRGYNSPLHF